Below are 2 T cell receptor beta chains sequenced from a single sample in a study of beta chain features in type 1 diabetes. Of the isolated RNA, all was reverse transcribed, and so the sequenced material was expressed TCRB transcripts. Sequenced by immunoSEQ multiplex PCR; TCRdb stores in-frame clones only, minus some. The sample holds 130,000 to 150,000 clones, around a tenth seen once. The specimen was central memory CD4+ T cells from blood. These receptors all stem from a man between 18 and 35 years old in good health.

This clone was detected a few times. The CDR3 DNA reads TGTGCCGTTACCGCCGGGATGAGCTCCTACAATGAGCAGTTCTTC. Protein: CAVTAGMSSYNEQFF. The chain links TRBV10-3 to TRBJ2-1; a possible D gene is TRBD2 (5 bases). The CDR3 sequence is 15 residues long. V lost 11 bases, J lost 0 bases, and 17 bases lay in between. Germline loops: CDR1 ENHRY, CDR2 SYGVKD.

The chain uses TRBV9 and TRBJ2-1, with 9 bases matching TRBD1. The CDR3 spans 15 residues. With 3 bases clipped from V and 7 bases from J, the junction kept 8 bases outside the gene matches. Looked up from germline, CDR1 is SGDLS and CDR2 is YYNGEE. As DNA, the CDR3 is TGTGCCAGCAGCGCCCAACAGGGGGCAATGAATGAGCAGTTCTTC. Translating gives CASSAQQGAMNEQFF.